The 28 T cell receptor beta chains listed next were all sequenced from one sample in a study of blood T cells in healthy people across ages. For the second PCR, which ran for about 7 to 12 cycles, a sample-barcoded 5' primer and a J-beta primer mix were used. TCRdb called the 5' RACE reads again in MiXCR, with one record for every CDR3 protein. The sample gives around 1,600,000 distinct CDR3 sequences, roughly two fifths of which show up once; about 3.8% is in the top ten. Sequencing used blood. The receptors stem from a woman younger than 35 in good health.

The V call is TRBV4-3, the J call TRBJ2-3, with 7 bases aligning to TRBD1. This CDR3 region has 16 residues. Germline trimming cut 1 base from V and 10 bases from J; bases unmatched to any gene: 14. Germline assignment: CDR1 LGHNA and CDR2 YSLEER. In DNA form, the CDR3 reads TGCGCCAGCAGCCAAGGACAGGGCCAGTCTAGGATGGCGCAGTATTTT. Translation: CASSQGQGQSRMAQYF.

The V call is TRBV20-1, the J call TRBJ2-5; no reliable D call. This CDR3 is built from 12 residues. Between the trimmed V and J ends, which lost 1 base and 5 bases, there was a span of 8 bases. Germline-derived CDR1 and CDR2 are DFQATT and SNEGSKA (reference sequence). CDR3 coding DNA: TGCAGTGCTAGAGCCGACCGGGAGACCCAGTACTTC. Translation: CSARADRETQYF.

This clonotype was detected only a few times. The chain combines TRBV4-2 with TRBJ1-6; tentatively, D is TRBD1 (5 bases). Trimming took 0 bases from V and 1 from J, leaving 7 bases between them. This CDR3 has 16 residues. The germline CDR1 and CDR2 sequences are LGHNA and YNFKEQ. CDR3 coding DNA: TGTGCCAGCAGCCAAGAAAGGGGATCCTATAATTCACCCCTCCACTTT. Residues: CASSQERGSYNSPLHF.

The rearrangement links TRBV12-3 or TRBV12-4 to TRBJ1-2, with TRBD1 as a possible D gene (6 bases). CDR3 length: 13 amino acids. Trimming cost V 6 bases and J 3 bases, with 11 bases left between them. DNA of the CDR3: TGTGCCAGCAGCACAGGGCCGGACTATGGCTACACCTTC. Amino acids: CASSTGPDYGYTF.

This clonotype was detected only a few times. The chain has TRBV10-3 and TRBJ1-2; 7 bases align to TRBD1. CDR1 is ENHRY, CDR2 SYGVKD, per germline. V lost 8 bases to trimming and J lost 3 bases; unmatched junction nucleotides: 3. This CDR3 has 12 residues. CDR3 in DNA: TGTGCCATCCAGGGGGGCGACTATGGCTACACCTTC. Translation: CAIQGGDYGYTF.

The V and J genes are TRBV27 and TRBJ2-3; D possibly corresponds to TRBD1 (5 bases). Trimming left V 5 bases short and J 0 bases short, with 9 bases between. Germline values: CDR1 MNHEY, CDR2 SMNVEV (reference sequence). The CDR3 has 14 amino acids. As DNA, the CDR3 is TGTGCCAGCAGTCGGCCAGGGAGCACAGATACGCAGTATTTT. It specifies CASSRPGSTDTQYF.

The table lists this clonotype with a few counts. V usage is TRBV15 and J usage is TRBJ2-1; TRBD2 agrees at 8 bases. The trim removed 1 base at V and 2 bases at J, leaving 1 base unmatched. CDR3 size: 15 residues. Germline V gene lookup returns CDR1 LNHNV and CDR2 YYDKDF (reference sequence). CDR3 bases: TGTGCCACCAGCAGAGGAGCGGGGGCCTACAATGAGCAGTTCTTC. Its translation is CATSRGAGAYNEQFF.

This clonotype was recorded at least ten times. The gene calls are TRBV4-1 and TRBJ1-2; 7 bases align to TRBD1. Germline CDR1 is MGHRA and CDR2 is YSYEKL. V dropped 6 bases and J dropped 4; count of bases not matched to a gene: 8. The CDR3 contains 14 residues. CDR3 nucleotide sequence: TGCGCCAGCAGACAGGGGACGGCGATCTATGGCTACACCTTC. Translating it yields CASRQGTAIYGYTF.

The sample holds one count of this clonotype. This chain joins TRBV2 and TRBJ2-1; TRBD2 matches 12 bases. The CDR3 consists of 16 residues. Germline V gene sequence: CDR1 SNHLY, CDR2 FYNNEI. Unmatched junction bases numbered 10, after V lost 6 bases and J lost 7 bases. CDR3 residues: CASRGMTSGSSNEQFF. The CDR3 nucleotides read TGTGCCAGCAGGGGTATGACTAGCGGGAGCTCTAATGAGCAGTTCTTC.

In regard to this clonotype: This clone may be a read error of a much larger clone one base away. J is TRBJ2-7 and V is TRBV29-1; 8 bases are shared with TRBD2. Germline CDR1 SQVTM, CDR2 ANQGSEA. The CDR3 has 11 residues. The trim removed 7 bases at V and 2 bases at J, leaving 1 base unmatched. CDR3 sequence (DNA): TGCAGCGGCGGGGGGCCCTACGAGCAGTACTTC. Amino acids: CSGGGPYEQYF.

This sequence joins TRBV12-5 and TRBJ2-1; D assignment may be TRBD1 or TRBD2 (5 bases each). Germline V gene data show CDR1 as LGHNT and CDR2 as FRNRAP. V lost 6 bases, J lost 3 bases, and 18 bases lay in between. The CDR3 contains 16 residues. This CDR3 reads CASGPPGTTYYNEQFF. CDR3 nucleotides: TGTGCTAGTGGCCCTCCGGGGACGACCTACTACAATGAGCAGTTCTTC.

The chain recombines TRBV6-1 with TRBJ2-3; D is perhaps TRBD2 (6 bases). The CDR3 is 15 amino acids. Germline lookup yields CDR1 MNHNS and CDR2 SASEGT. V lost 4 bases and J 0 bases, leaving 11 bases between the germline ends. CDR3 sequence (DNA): TGTGCCAGCAGTGCTAAGCGGGTCAGCACAGATACGCAGTATTTT. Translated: CASSAKRVSTDTQYF.

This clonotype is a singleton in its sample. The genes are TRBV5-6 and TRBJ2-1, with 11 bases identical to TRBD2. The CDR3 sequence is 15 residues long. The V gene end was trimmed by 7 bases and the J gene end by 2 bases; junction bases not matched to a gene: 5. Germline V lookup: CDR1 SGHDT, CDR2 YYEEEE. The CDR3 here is CASFGLAGPYNEQFF. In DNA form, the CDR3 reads TGTGCCAGCTTTGGACTAGCGGGTCCCTACAATGAGCAGTTCTTC.

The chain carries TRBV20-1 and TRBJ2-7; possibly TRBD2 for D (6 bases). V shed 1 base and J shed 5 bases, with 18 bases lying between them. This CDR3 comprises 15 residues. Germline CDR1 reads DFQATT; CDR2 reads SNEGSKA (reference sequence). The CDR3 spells CSARGGRGRPHEQYF. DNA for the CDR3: TGCAGTGCTAGAGGAGGGCGGGGCCGTCCCCACGAGCAGTACTTC.

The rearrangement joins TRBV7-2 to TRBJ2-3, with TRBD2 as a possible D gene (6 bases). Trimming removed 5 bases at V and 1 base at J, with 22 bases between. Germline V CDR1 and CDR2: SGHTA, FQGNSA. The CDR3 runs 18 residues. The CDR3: CASSSWTTLEAGTDTQYF. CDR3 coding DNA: TGTGCCAGCAGCAGCTGGACTACACTCGAGGCGGGCACAGATACGCAGTATTTT.

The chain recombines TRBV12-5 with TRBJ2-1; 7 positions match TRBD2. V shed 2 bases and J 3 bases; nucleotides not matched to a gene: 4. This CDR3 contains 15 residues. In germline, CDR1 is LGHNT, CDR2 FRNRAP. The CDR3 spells CASGLMRGIYNEQFF. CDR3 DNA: TGTGCTAGTGGTTTGATGCGGGGGATCTACAATGAGCAGTTCTTC.

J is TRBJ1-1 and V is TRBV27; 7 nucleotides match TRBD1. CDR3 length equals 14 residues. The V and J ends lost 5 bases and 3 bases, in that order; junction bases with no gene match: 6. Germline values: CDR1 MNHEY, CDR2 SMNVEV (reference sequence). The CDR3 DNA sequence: TGTGCCAGCAGTAGTTGGGACAGAGACACTGAAGCTTTCTTT. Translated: CASSSWDRDTEAFF.

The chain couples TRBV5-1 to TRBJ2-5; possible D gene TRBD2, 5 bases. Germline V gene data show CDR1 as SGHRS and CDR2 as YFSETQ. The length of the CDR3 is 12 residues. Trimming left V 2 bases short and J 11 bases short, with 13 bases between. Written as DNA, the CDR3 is TGCGCCAGCAGCTTACATAGCGTTGAGCAGTACTTC. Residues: CASSLHSVEQYF.

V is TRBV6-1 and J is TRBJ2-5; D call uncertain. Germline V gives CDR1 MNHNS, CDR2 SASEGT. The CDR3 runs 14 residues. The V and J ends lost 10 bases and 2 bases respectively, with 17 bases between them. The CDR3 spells CATSAGPIQETQYF. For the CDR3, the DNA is TGTGCCACCTCAGCCGGGCCAATACAAGAGACCCAGTACTTC.

Written as DNA, the CDR3 is TGTGCCTGGAGTGTAGCGGGAAGTGGGCAGTTCTTC. Amino acids: CAWSVAGSGQFF. The chain employs TRBV30 and TRBJ2-1; 7 bases are shared with TRBD2. The CDR3 covers 12 residues. Germline V lookup: CDR1 GTSNPN, CDR2 SVGIG (reference sequence). Germline trimming cut 0 bases from V and 12 bases from J; bases unmatched to any gene: 5.

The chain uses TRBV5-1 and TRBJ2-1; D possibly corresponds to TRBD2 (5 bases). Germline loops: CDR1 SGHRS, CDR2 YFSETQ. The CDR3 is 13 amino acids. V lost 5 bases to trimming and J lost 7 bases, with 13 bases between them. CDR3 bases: TGCGCCAGCAGTGAACAAGCGGTTAATGAGCAGTTCTTC. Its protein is CASSEQAVNEQFF.

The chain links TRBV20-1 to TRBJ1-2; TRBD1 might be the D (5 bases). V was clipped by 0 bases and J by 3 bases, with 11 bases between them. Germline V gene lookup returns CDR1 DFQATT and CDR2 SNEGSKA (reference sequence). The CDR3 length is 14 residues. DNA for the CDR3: TGCAGTGCTAGAGACAGGGTCCGATACTATGGCTACACCTTC. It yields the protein CSARDRVRYYGYTF.

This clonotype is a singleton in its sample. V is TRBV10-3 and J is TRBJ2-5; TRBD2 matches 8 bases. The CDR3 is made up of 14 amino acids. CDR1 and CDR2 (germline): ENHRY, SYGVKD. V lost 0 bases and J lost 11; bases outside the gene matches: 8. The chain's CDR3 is CAISESAGVNEQYF. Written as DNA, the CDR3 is TGTGCCATCAGTGAGTCAGCGGGAGTCAATGAGCAGTACTTC.

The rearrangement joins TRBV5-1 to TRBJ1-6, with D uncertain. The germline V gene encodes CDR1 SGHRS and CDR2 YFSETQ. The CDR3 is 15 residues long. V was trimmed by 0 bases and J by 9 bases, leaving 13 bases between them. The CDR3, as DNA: TGCGCCAGCAGCTTGGGAAAGCCCATGGGTTCACCCCTCCACTTT. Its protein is CASSLGKPMGSPLHF. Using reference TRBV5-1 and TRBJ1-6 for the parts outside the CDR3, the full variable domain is KAGVTQTPRYLIKTRGQQVTLSCSPISGHRSVSWYQQTPGQGLQFLFEYFSETQRNKGNFPGRFSGRQFSNSRSEMNVSTLELGDSALYLCASSLGKPMGSPLHFGNGTRLTVT.

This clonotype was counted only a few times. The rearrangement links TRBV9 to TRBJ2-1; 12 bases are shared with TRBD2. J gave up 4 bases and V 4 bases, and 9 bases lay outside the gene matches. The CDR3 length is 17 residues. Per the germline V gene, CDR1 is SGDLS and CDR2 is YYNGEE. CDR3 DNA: TGTGCCAGCAGCCTCCGACTAGCGGGAGCGGCTTACAATGAGCAGTTCTTC. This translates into CASSLRLAGAAYNEQFF.

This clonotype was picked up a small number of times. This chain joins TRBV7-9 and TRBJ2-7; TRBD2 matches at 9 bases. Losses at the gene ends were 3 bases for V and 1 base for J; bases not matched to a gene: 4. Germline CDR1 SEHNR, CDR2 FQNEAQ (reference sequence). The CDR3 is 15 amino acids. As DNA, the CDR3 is TGTGCCAGCAGCTTCCCAAGCGGGAGGTCCTACGAGCAGTACTTC. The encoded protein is CASSFPSGRSYEQYF.

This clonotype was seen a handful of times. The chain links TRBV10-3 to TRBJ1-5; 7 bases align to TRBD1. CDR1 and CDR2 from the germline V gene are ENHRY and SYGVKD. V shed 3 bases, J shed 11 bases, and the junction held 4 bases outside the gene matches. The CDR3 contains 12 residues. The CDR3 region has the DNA TGTGCCATCAGTGATCCGACAGGGACCCAGCATTTT. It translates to CAISDPTGTQHF.

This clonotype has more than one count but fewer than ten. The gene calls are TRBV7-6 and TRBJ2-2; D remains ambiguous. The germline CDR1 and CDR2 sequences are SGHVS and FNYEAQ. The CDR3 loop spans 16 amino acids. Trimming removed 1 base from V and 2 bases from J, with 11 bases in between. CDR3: CASSLVASLNTGELFF. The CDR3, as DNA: TGTGCCAGCAGCTTAGTCGCTTCACTTAACACCGGGGAGCTGTTTTTT. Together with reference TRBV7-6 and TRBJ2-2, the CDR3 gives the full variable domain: GAGVSQSPRYKVTKRGQDVALRCDPISGHVSLYWYRQALGQGPEFLTYFNYEAQQDKSGLPNDRFSAERPEGSISTLTIQRTEQRDSAMYRCASSLVASLNTGELFFGEGSRLTVL.